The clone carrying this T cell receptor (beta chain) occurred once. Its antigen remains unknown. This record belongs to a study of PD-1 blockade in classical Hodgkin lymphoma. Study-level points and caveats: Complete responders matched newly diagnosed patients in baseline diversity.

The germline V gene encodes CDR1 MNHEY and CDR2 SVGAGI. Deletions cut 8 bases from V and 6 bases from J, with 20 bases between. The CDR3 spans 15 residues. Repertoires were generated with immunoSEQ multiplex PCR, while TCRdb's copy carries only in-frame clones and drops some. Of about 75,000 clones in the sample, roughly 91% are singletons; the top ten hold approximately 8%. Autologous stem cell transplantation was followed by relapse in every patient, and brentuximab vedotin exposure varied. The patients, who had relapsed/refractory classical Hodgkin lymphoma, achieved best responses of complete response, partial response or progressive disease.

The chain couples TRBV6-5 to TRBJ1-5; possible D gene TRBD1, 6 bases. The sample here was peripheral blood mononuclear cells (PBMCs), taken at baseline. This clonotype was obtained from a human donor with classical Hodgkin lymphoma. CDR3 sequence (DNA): TGTGCCAGCCGCACTCGTACTGGGGGCCCTCAGCCCCAGCATTTT. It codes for CASRTRTGGPQPQHF.